These T cell receptor beta chains were read from a single sample in a study of response to subunit inactivated influenza vaccine. TCRdb reprocessed the RT-PCR reads with MiXCR, giving one entry per CDR3 protein. The sample records 590,000 or so distinct CDR3 sequences, 12% to 15% being singletons. Specimen: PBMCs from blood, collected around 15 days before vaccination. These receptors came from a man between 50 and 59 years old who received an inactivated influenza vaccine. Both conserved end residues are part of each CDR3. D genes are given only for firm matches. The size entry is marked missing in some rows and otherwise reads once, few, many or a size class.

len	j_gene	v_gene	d_gene	abundance	CDR3nt	CDR3aa
13	TRBJ1-1	TRBV30	.	.	TGTGCCTGGAGTAAGGGGCCGAACACTGAAGCTTTCTTT	CAWSKGPNTEAFF
14	TRBJ2-7	TRBV9	.	few	TGTGCCAGCAGCGCAGGGACCCTCTCCTACGAGCAGTACTTC	CASSAGTLSYEQYF
18	TRBJ2-3	TRBV4-2	TRBD2	.	TGTGCCAGCAGCCCCCAAGCGGGAGTGGACTTTGGATCAGATACGCAGTATTTT	CASSPQAGVDFGSDTQYF
13	TRBJ2-3	TRBV19	.	.	TGTGCCAGTAGTATGGGCTGGACAGATACGCAGTATTTT	CASSMGWTDTQYF
15	TRBJ2-1	TRBV12-3/TRBV12-4	TRBD1	.	TGTGCCAGCAGTTCTAACAGGGGGCGCATCAATGAGCAGTTCTTC	CASSSNRGRINEQFF
15	TRBJ1-6	TRBV7-6	.	.	TGTGCCAGCAGCTTTAGGGACGGAGGTAATTCACCCCTCCACTTT	CASSFRDGGNSPLHF
16	TRBJ2-7	TRBV10-3	TRBD2	few	TGTGCCATCAGCGACGGACTAGCGGGAGGAACCTACGAGCAGTACTTC	CAISDGLAGGTYEQYF
17	TRBJ1-1	TRBV28	.	few	TGTGCCAGCACCTTTCAAAGGGGGAGGACGGAAAAAACTGAAGCTTTCTTT	CASTFQRGRTEKTEAFF
14	TRBJ2-7	TRBV27	.	few	TGTGCCAGCAGTCGCTCGACAGGATCCTACGAGCAGTACTTC	CASSRSTGSYEQYF
11	TRBJ1-5	TRBV6-5	.	few	TGTGCCAGCAGTTCGGGGGTGACCCAGCATTTT	CASSSGVTQHF
15	TRBJ2-7	TRBV12-3/TRBV12-4	.	.	TGTGCCAGCAGGTCGGGGGCTAGAGGGGTCCGGGAGCAGTACTTC	CASRSGARGVREQYF
13	TRBJ2-1	TRBV20-1	.	.	TGCAGTGCTAGAGCTAGCCCCCTGGCTGAGCAGTTCTTC	CSARASPLAEQFF
15	TRBJ2-1	TRBV2	.	.	TGTGCCAGCAGTGAAGCGGGACGGAGATCCAATGAGCAGTTCTTC	CASSEAGRRSNEQFF
13	TRBJ2-7	TRBV29-1	.	few	TGCAGCGTGGATAGTGCTTGGCCAGGCGAGCAGTACTTC	CSVDSAWPGEQYF
15	TRBJ2-4	TRBV6-5	.	many	TGTGCCAGCAGTTACTCGCCGGGAGCCAAAAACATTCAGTACTTC	CASSYSPGAKNIQYF
13	TRBJ2-1	TRBV2	.	few	TGTGCCAGCAGTGGGCCCACGACCAATGAGCAGTTCTTC	CASSGPTTNEQFF
15	TRBJ1-5	TRBV6-2/TRBV6-3	.	many	TGTGCCAGCAGCAAACAGGGCTGGGGCAATCAGCCCCAGCATTTT	CASSKQGWGNQPQHF
15	TRBJ2-7	TRBV4-3	.	few	TGCGCCAGCAGCCAGTCGTCTGGGGGATCCTACGAGCAGTACTTC	CASSQSSGGSYEQYF
12	TRBJ1-2	TRBV20-1	.	few	TGCAGTTTGACAGGCTCAGGAGAAGGCTACACCTTC	CSLTGSGEGYTF
16	TRBJ1-4	TRBV7-9	.	few	TGTGCCAGCAGCTTAGTGGGACGGACGACTAATGAAAAACTGTTTTTT	CASSLVGRTTNEKLFF
14	TRBJ1-4	TRBV12-3/TRBV12-4	.	few	TGTGCCAGCAGTTCGTCAGGGTGGGCCACAAAACTGTTTTTT	CASSSSGWATKLFF
19	TRBJ2-1	TRBV27	TRBD2	few	TGTGCCAGCAGTCCTAACAGACTAGCGGGGGTGAGCTCCTACAATGAGCAGTTCTTC	CASSPNRLAGVSSYNEQFF
17	TRBJ2-1	TRBV10-2	TRBD2	.	TGCGCCAGCATGTGGACTAGCGGGGGGACCTCCTACAATGAGCAGTTCTTC	CASMWTSGGTSYNEQFF
15	TRBJ2-7	TRBV5-1	.	few	TGCGCCAGCAGCTTGGACGTGACAAGCTCCTACGAGCAGTACTTC	CASSLDVTSSYEQYF
16	TRBJ2-2	TRBV27	TRBD2	few	TGTGCCAGCAGTTTCTCACTAGCGGGGAACACCGGGGAGCTGTTTTTT	CASSFSLAGNTGELFF
16	TRBJ2-7	TRBV27	.	few	TGTGCCAGCAGTAAAACCCTGGGTAGCGGCGTCTACGAGCAGTACTTC	CASSKTLGSGVYEQYF
14	TRBJ2-5	TRBV28	.	many	TGTGCCAGCAGTTTCCAGGCTGGTCAAGAGACCCAGTACTTC	CASSFQAGQETQYF
16	TRBJ1-6	TRBV18	.	few	TGTGCCAGCTCACCGAGTACTCGGGGGGTGAATTCACCCCTCCACTTT	CASSPSTRGVNSPLHF
13	TRBJ1-1	TRBV29-1	TRBD1	few	TGCAGCGTGTTACAGGGGTCCGACACTGAAGCTTTCTTT	CSVLQGSDTEAFF
15	TRBJ2-1	TRBV11-3	.	few	TGTGCCAGCAGCCCGAGAGGAGTCAGTTTCAATGAGCAGTTCTTC	CASSPRGVSFNEQFF
12	TRBJ2-7	TRBV6-6	.	.	TGTGCCAGCAGTTACACCCTCTACGAGCAGTACTTC	CASSYTLYEQYF
16	TRBJ1-4	TRBV3-1	TRBD1	.	TGTGCCAGCAGCCAAGGAATGACAGGGGGTTATGAAAAACTGTTTTTT	CASSQGMTGGYEKLFF
16	TRBJ2-5	TRBV20-1	TRBD1	.	TGCAGTGCTAGAGATCCCATGACAGGGGGCGTTGAGACCCAGTACTTC	CSARDPMTGGVETQYF
15	TRBJ1-5	TRBV7-2	.	.	TGTGCCAGCAGCTTAATTGGGGCGGGGACTCAGCCCCAGCATTTT	CASSLIGAGTQPQHF
14	TRBJ2-5	TRBV28	.	.	TGTGCCAGCAGTTCGCCCGCAGGGGCGGAGACCCAGTACTTC	CASSSPAGAETQYF
13	TRBJ1-1	TRBV6-6	.	many	TGTGCCAGCAGTTACTCTGGGGGTACGGAAGCTTTCTTT	CASSYSGGTEAFF
17	TRBJ2-6	TRBV28	TRBD1	few	TGTGCCAGCATGCCACAGGGGGTCCTCTCTGGGGCCAACGTCCTGACTTTC	CASMPQGVLSGANVLTF
17	TRBJ1-2	TRBV3-1	TRBD1	few	TGTGCCAGCAGCCCTCAGGGGGCAACCCTTGGGCGCTATGGCTACACCTTC	CASSPQGATLGRYGYTF
16	TRBJ2-7	TRBV7-9	.	.	TGTGCCAGCAGCTATTCGATTTCGGGACTTACCTACGAGCAGTACTTC	CASSYSISGLTYEQYF
11	TRBJ2-7	TRBV20-1	.	few	TGCAGTGCTACACGGTCTAGGGAGCAGTACTTC	CSATRSREQYF